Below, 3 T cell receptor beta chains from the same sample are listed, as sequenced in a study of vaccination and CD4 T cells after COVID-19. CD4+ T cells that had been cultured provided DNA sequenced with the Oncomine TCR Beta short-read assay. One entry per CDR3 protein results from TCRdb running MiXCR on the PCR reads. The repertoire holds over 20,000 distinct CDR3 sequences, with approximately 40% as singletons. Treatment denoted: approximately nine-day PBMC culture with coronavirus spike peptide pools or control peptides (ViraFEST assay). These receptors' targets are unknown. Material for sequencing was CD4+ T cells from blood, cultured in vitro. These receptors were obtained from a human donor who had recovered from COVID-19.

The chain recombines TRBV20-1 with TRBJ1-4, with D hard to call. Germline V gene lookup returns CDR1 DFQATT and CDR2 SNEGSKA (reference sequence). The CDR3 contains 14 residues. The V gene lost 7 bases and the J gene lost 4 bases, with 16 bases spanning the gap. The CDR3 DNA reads TGCAGTGTTTTCCGCGCAGGAGATAATGAAAAACTGTTTTTT. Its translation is CSVFRAGDNEKLFF.

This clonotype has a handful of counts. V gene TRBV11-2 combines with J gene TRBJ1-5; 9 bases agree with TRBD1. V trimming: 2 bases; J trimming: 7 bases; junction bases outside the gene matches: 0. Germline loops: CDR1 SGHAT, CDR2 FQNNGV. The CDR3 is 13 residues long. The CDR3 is CASSLTGGQPQHF. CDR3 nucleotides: TGTGCCAGCAGCTTAACAGGGGGCCAGCCCCAGCATTTT.

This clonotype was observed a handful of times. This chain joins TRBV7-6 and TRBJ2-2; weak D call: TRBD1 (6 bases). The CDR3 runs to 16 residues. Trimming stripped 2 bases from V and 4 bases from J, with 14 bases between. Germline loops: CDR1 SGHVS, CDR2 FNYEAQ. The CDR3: CASSLNPGDLTGELFF. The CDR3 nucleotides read TGTGCCAGCAGCTTAAATCCAGGGGACCTCACCGGGGAGCTGTTTTTT.